The next 18 T cell receptor beta chains were all read from a single sample in a study of T cell responses to AZD1222 COVID-19 vaccine. Some clones are missing from TCRdb's copy, which holds only in-frame ones; the method was immunoSEQ multiplex PCR. The sample has 90,000 to 100,000 clones, 88% seen once. The sample here was peripheral blood, taken 28 days after the second AZD1222 dose. The receptors come from an adult who received the AZD1222 COVID-19 vaccine.

This chain connects TRBV9 to TRBJ2-3; 8 nucleotides align to TRBD2. Germline values: CDR1 SGDLS, CDR2 YYNGEE. Trimming at V came to 0 bases and at J to 3 bases, leaving 3 bases not matched to a gene. This CDR3 has 15 amino acids. The CDR3 sequence: CASSVAGGPTDTQYF. In DNA form, the CDR3 reads TGTGCCAGCAGCGTAGCGGGGGGGCCGACAGATACGCAGTATTTT.

The chain is built from TRBV4-3 and TRBJ1-3; no clear D. The V end lost 4 bases, the J end lost 10 bases, and 14 bases lay between the germline ends. Germline values: CDR1 LGHNA, CDR2 YSLEER. This CDR3 spans 13 amino acids. For the CDR3, the DNA is TGCGCCAGCAGCCGAGGCGCCCGGGAAACCATATATTTT. Encoded protein: CASSRGARETIYF.

This clone has only a few counts. The rearrangement joins TRBV6-2 or TRBV6-3 to TRBJ2-2; D is uncertain. CDR1 is MNHEY and CDR2 is SVGEGT in the germline V gene. The CDR3 consists of 12 residues. The V end lost 5 bases, the J end lost 8 bases, and 9 bases lay between the germline ends. CDR3 nucleotide sequence: TGTGCCAGCAGTCACACCGGGGGGGAGCTGTTTTTT. This codes for CASSHTGGELFF.

The chain couples TRBV28 to TRBJ1-6, with D possibly being TRBD1 (6 bases). From germline, CDR1 is MDHEN and CDR2 SYDVKM. CDR3 length: 14 amino acids. V was shortened by 3 bases and J by 7 bases, with 10 bases between the two germline ends. The CDR3 reads CASSLPGDNSPLHF. As DNA, the CDR3 is TGTGCCAGCAGTTTGCCAGGGGACAATTCACCCCTCCACTTT.

The chain uses TRBV30 and TRBJ1-3; TRBD1 aligns across 8 bases. CDR1 and CDR2 (germline): GTSNPN, SVGIG (reference sequence). The CDR3 runs 15 residues. J gave up 2 bases and V 0 bases, and 3 bases lay outside the gene matches. CDR3 sequence (DNA): TGTGCCTGGAGTGTACTGGACAGGGCTGGAAACACCATATATTTT. Its translation is CAWSVLDRAGNTIYF.

This clone was seen a few times. The chain links TRBV6-1 to TRBJ1-2; TRBD1 matches 10 bases. The germline gives CDR1 MNHNS, CDR2 SASEGT. There are 14 residues in the CDR3. V trimming: 1 base; J trimming: 4 bases; junction bases outside the gene matches: 0. The CDR3 loop reads CASSEGTGGYGYTF. The CDR3 bases are TGTGCCAGCAGTGAAGGGACAGGGGGCTATGGCTACACCTTC.

The chain joins TRBV5-1 to TRBJ2-5; perhaps TRBD1 as D (5 bases). The CDR3 has 14 amino acids. Per germline, CDR1 SGHRS and CDR2 YFSETQ. Trimming took 0 bases from V and 1 from J, leaving 7 bases between them. The CDR3 nucleotides read TGCGCCAGCAGCTTGGAGGGGCGCCAAGAGACCCAGTACTTC. Translation: CASSLEGRQETQYF.

This sequence joins TRBV2 and TRBJ2-3; 10 bases match TRBD2. Germline V gives CDR1 SNHLY, CDR2 FYNNEI. The V segment lost 5 bases and the J segment 8 bases; nucleotides outside the gene matches: 1. CDR3 length: 12 amino acids. The CDR3: CASSPSGGTQYF. The CDR3 DNA reads as TGTGCCAGCAGTCCTAGCGGGGGTACGCAGTATTTT.

Sample share makes this clone medium-sized. The J gene is TRBJ1-2, the V gene TRBV4-3; D unclear. This CDR3 contains 16 residues. The germline V and J ends were trimmed by 0 bases and 4 bases, with 15 bases remaining between them. Germline CDR1 is LGHNA and CDR2 is YSLEER. The DNA for the CDR3 is TGCGCCAGCAGCCAAGATGGGAGGGAATGGGGCTATGGCTACACCTTC. This encodes CASSQDGREWGYGYTF.

The rearrangement joins TRBV5-1 to TRBJ1-1, with TRBD1 as a possible D gene (5 bases). The CDR3 length is 14 residues. CDR1 is SGHRS and CDR2 is YFSETQ in the germline V gene. Trimming stripped 2 bases from V and 4 bases from J, with 12 bases between. The DNA of the CDR3 is TGCGCCAGCAGCTTAGCAAGGGGCACCACTGAAGCTTTCTTT. It yields the protein CASSLARGTTEAFF. Using reference TRBV5-1 and TRBJ1-1 for the parts outside the CDR3, the full variable domain is KAGVTQTPRYLIKTRGQQVTLSCSPISGHRSVSWYQQTPGQGLQFLFEYFSETQRNKGNFPGRFSGRQFSNSRSEMNVSTLELGDSALYLCASSLARGTTEAFFGQGTRLTVV.

The chain carries TRBV6-1 and TRBJ1-2; D uncertain. Germline loops: CDR1 MNHNS, CDR2 SASEGT. The CDR3 is 13 residues long. Trimming left V 2 bases short and J 5 bases short, with 9 bases between. This CDR3 is CASSEFTQYGYTF. The CDR3 DNA follows: TGTGCCAGCAGTGAATTTACACAGTATGGCTACACCTTC.

This clone was observed a single time. The chain recombines TRBV6-5 with TRBJ2-7; D call uncertain. The germline gives CDR1 MNHEY, CDR2 SVGAGI. Trimming took 5 bases from V and 7 from J, leaving 12 bases between them. This CDR3 spans 12 amino acids. The CDR3 loop reads CASSKSGLEQYF. The CDR3 coding sequence is TGTGCCAGCAGTAAATCAGGTTTAGAGCAGTACTTC.

V gene TRBV5-6 combines with J gene TRBJ1-6; D gene ambiguous. CDR1 and CDR2 from the germline V gene are SGHDT and YYEEEE. Trimming took off 2 bases at V and 7 bases at J, with 7 bases between the two ends. The CDR3 totals 13 residues. The CDR3 here is CASSFLSNSPLHF. In DNA form, the CDR3 reads TGTGCCAGCAGCTTTCTCAGCAATTCACCCCTCCACTTT.

Worth noting for this clone: An end of the junction differs from the germline gene, which may be a read error. The chain combines TRBV13 with TRBJ1-1; 7 nucleotides agree with TRBD1. The germline gives CDR1 PRHDT, CDR2 FYEKMQ (reference sequence). There are 16 residues in the CDR3. The CDR3 sequence is CASSLGLGQSNPEAFF. The CDR3 DNA is TGTGCCAGCAGCTTAGGATTGGGACAGTCGAACCCTGAAGCTTTCTTT.

The chain carries TRBV27 and TRBJ1-2; D is ambiguous. Germline CDR1 reads MNHEY; CDR2 reads SMNVEV (reference sequence). Trimming took off 2 bases at V and 0 bases at J, with 7 bases between the two ends. The CDR3 is 14 residues long. CDR3 sequence: CASSLRSANYGYTF. For the CDR3, the DNA is TGTGCCAGCAGTTTAAGGTCAGCTAACTATGGCTACACCTTC.

The chain carries TRBV13 and TRBJ2-7; D uncertain. V gave up 3 bases and J gave up 3 bases, with 15 bases separating them. Per germline, CDR1 PRHDT and CDR2 FYEKMQ (reference sequence). The CDR3 consists of 15 residues. CDR3 sequence reads: CASSFPLAPRYEQYF. For the CDR3, the DNA is TGTGCCAGCAGCTTCCCCCTGGCTCCCCGCTACGAGCAGTACTTC.

The chain couples TRBV5-8 to TRBJ1-2; 8 bases fit TRBD1. The V and J ends lost 5 bases and 6 bases, in that order; junction bases with no gene match: 15. Looked up from germline, CDR1 is SGHTS and CDR2 is YDEGEE. The CDR3 consists of 16 residues. CDR3 region: CASSPIQGAQIDGYTF. The DNA for the CDR3 is TGTGCCAGCAGTCCCATTCAGGGGGCGCAAATAGATGGCTACACCTTC.

This rearrangement joins TRBV5-1 to TRBJ2-3; D possibly corresponds to TRBD1 (6 bases). The CDR3 is 15 amino acids. V was cut by 4 bases and J by 4 bases, with 16 bases left in between. Germline assignment: CDR1 SGHRS and CDR2 YFSETQ. Written as DNA, the CDR3 is TGCGCCAGCAGCCGAACAGGGCTGGACGCAGATACGCAGTATTTT. Its translation: CASSRTGLDADTQYF.